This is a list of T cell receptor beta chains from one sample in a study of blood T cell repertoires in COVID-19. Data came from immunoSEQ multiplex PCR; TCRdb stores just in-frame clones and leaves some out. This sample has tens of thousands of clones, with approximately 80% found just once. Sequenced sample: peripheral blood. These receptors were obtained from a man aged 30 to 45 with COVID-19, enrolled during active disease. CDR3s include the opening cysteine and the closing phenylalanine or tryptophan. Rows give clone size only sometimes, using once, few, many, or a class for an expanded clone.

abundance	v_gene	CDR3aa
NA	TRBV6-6	CASSSGGLSNQPQHF
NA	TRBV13	CASSPSRSAHNTIYF
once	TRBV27	CASGLWQRVGTGELFF
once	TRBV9	CASSVVGGTSGPGDTQYF
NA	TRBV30	CAWWDRVSRTEAFF
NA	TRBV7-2	CASSTVHGVQETQYF
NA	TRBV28	CASSSVVLSNQPQHF
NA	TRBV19	CASSIPREGTGELFF
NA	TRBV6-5	CASTGLNTEAFF
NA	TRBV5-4	CASSNRQGSYEQYF
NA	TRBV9	CASSVSTGGPFF
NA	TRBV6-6	CASWTGIFIDSPLHF
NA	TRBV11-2	CASSSLVGDEQYF
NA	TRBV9	CASSVPGTENTGELFF